The clone carrying this T cell receptor (beta chain) was counted only a few times. The source material, RNA transcripts, was used to amplify TCR beta CDR3 regions. First-round RT-PCR targeting the TCR CDR3 was performed with the HTBI primer set. TCRdb used MiXCR to reprocess the multiplex PCR reads, holding one entry per CDR3 protein. This sample has roughly 400,000 distinct CDR3 sequences, with 15% to 17% found just once. This CDR3 comprises 19 residues. V shed 5 bases and J shed 8 bases, with 31 bases lying between them. Per the germline V gene, CDR1 is LNHDA and CDR2 is SQIVND (reference sequence). This sample was included in a study of T cells in Graves' hyperthyroidism and ophthalmopathy.

This chain uses TRBV19 with TRBJ2-1, with unresolved D. The receptor was derived from a woman in her late teens or twenties with Graves' hyperthyroidism that later progressed to Graves' ophthalmopathy. The sample taken for sequencing was blood. The CDR3 sequence is CASSSAYGGASPFMYEQFF. The CDR3 nucleotides are TGTGCCAGTAGTTCCGCTTATGGCGGAGCCTCCCCATTTATGTATGAGCAGTTCTTC.